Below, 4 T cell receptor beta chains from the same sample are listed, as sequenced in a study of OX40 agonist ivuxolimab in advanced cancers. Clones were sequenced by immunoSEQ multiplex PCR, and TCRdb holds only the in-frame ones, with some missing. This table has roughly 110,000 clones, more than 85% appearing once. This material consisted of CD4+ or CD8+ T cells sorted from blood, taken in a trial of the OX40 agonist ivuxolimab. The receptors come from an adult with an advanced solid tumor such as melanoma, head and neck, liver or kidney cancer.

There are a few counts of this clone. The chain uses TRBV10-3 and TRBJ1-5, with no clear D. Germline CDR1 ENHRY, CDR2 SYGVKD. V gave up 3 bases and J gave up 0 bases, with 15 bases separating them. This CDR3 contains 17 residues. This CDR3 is CAISDSSGVNSNQPQHF. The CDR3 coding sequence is TGTGCCATCAGTGACTCTTCGGGAGTTAATAGCAATCAGCCCCAGCATTTT.

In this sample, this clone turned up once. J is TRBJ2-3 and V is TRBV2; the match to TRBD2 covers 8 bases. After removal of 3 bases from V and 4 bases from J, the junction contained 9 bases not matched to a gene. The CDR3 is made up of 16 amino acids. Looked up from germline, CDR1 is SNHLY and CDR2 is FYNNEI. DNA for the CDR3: TGTGCCAGCAGTGATGGCAGCGGGAGAGGGGCAGATACGCAGTATTTT. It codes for CASSDGSGRGADTQYF.

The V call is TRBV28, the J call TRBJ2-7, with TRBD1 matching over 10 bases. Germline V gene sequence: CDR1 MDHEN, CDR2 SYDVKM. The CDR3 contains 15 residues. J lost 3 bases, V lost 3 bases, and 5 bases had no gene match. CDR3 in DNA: TGTGCCAGCAGTTTCCGAGGGACAGGGGACTACGAGCAGTACTTC. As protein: CASSFRGTGDYEQYF.

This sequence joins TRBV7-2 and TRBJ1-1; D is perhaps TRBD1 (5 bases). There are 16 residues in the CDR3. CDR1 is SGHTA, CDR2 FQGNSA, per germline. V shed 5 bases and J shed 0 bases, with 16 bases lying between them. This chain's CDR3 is CASSLKPGLLNTEAFF. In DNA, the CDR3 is TGTGCCAGCAGCCTAAAGCCGGGACTCTTGAACACTGAAGCTTTCTTT.